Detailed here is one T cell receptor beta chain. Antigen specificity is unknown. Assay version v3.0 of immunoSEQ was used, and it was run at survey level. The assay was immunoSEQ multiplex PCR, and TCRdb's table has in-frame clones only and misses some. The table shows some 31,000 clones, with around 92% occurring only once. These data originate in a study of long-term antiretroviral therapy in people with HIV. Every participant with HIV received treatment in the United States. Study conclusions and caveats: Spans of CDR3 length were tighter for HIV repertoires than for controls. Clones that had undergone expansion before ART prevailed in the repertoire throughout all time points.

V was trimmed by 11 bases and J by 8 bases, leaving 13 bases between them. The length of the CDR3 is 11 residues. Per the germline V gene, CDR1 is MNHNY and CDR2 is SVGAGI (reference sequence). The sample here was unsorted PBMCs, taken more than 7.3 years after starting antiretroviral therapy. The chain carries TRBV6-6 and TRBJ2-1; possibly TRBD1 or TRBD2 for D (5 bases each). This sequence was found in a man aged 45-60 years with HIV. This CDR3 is CAATTGHEQFF. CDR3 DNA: TGTGCCGCAACAACGGGACATGAGCAGTTCTTC.